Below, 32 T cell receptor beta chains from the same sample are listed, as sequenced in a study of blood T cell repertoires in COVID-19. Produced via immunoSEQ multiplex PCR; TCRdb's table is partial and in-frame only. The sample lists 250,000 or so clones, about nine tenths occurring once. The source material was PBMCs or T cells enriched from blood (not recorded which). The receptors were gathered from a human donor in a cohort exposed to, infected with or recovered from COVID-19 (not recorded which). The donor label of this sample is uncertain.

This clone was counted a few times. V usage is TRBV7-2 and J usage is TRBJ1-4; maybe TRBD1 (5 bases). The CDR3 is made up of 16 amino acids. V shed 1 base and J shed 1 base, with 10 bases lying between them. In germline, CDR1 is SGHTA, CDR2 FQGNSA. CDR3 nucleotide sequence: TGTGCCAGCAGCTTAGAAGGAAGGGGAACTAATGAAAAACTGTTTTTT. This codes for CASSLEGRGTNEKLFF. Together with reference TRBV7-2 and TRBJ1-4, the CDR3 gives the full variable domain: GAGVSQSPSNKVTEKGKDVELRCDPISGHTALYWYRQSLGQGLEFLIYFQGNSAPDKSGLPSDRFSAERTGGSVSTLTIQRTQQEDSAVYLCASSLEGRGTNEKLFFGSGTQLSVL.

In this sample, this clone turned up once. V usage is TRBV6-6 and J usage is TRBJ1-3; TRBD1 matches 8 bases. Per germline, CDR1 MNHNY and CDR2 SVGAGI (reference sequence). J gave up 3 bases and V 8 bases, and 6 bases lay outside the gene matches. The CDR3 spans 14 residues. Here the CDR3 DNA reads TGTGCCAGCCAACAGGGGGAATATGGAAACACCATATATTTT. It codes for CASQQGEYGNTIYF.

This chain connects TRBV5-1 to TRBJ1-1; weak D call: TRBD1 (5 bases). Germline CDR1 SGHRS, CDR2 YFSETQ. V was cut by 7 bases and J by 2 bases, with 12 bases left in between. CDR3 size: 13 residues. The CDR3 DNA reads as TGCGCCAGCGGACCGGGACTAAACACTGAAGCTTTCTTT. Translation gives CASGPGLNTEAFF.

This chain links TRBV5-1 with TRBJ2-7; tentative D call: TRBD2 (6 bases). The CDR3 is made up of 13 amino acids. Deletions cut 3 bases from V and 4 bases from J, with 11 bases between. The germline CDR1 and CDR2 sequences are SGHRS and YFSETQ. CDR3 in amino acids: CASSWGRGYEQYF. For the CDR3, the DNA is TGCGCCAGCAGCTGGGGACGGGGGTACGAGCAGTACTTC.

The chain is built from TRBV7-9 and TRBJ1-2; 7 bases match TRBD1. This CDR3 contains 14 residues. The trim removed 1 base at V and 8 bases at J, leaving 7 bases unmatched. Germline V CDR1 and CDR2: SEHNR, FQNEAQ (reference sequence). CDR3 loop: CASSLVGEGGGYTF. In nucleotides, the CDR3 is TGTGCCAGCAGCTTAGTAGGGGAAGGGGGCGGCTACACCTTC.

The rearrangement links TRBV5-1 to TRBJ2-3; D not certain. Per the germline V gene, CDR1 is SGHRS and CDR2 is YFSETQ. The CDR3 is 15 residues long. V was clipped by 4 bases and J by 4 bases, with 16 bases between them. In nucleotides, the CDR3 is TGCGCCAGCAGCCCGATCGTTCTAGAAGCAGATACGCAGTATTTT. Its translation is CASSPIVLEADTQYF.

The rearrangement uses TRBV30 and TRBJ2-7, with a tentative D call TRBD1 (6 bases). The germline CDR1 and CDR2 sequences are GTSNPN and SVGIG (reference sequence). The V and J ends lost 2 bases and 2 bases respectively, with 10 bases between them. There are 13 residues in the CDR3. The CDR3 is CAWSPGHPYEQYF. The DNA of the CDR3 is TGTGCCTGGAGTCCGGGACACCCCTACGAGCAGTACTTC. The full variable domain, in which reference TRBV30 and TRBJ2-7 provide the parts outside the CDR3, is SQTIHQWPATLVQPVGSPLSLECTVEGTSNPNLYWYRQAAGRGLQLLFYSVGIGQISSEVPQNLSASRPQDRQFILSSKKLLLSDSGFYLCAWSPGHPYEQYFGPGTRLTVT.

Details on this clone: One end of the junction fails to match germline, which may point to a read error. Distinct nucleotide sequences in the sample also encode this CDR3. DNA of the CDR3: TGTGCTAGCAGTAAACAGGGGGTGGATGGCTACACCTTC. It translates to CASSKQGVDGYTF. The rearrangement links TRBV6-6 to TRBJ1-2; 8 bases are shared with TRBD1. Germline loops: CDR1 MNHNY, CDR2 SVGAGI (reference sequence). The CDR3 totals 13 residues.

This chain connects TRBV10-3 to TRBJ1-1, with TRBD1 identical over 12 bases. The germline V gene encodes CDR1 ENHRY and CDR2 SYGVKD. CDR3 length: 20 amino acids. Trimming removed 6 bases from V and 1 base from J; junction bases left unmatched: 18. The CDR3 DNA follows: TGTGCCATCAGGACCGCGAAATTGGGGGACAGGGGGCGTGCGAACACTGAAGCTTTCTTT. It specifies CAIRTAKLGDRGRANTEAFF.

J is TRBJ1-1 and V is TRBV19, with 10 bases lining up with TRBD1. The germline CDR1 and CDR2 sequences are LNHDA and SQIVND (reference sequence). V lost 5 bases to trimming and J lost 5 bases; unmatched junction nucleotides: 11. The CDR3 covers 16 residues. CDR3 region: CASSPRDRGVGTEAFF. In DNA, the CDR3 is TGTGCCAGTAGTCCCCGGGACAGGGGTGTCGGTACTGAAGCTTTCTTT.

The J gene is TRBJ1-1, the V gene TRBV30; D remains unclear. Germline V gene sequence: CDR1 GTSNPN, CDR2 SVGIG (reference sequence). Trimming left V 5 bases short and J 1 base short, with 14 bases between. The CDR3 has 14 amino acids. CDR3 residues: CAWERSRGNTEAFF. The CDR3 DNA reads TGTGCCTGGGAACGTTCCCGGGGGAACACTGAAGCTTTCTTT.

CDR3 in amino acids: CASSSTGGIAEAFF. In nucleotides, the CDR3 is TGTGCCAGCAGTTCGACAGGGGGGATCGCTGAAGCTTTCTTT. The chain has TRBV6-2 or TRBV6-3 and TRBJ1-1; 9 positions agree with TRBD1. Per germline, CDR1 MNHEY and CDR2 SVGEGT. This CDR3 spans 14 amino acids. V gave up 4 bases and J gave up 6 bases; unmatched junction bases: 6.

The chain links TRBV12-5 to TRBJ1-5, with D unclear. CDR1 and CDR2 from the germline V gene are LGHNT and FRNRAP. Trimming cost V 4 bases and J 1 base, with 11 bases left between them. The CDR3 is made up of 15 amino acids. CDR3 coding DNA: TGTGCTAGTGGTTCCTCGGGGTCGAGCAATCAGCCCCAGCATTTT. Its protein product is CASGSSGSSNQPQHF.

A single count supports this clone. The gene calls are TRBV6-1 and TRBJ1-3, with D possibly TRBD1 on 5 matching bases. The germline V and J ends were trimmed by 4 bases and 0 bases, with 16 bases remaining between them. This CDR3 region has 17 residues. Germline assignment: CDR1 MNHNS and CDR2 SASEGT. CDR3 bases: TGTGCCAGCAGTGTATCACCACAGGCCTACTCTGGAAACACCATATATTTT. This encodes CASSVSPQAYSGNTIYF.

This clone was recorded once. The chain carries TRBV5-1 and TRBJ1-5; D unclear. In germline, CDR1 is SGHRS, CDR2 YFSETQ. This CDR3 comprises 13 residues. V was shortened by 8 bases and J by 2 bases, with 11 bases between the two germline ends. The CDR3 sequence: CASKTGGNQPQHF. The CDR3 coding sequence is TGCGCCAGTAAGACCGGGGGCAATCAGCCCCAGCATTTT. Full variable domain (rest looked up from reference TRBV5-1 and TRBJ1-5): KAGVTQTPRYLIKTRGQQVTLSCSPISGHRSVSWYQQTPGQGLQFLFEYFSETQRNKGNFPGRFSGRQFSNSRSEMNVSTLELGDSALYLCASKTGGNQPQHFGDGTRLSIL.

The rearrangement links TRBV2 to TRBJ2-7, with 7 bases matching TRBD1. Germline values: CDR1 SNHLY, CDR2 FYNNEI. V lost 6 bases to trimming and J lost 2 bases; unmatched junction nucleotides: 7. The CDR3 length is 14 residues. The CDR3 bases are TGTGCCAGCAGCTTGACAGGGAATACCTACGAGCAGTACTTC. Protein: CASSLTGNTYEQYF.

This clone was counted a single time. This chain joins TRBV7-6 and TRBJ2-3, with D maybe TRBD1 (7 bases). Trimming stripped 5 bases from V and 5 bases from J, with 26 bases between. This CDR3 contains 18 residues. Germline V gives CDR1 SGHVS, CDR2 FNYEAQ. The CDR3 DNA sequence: TGTGCCAGCAGCCCCGGGGGAGTACAGGGGACCCTCCTAGATACGCAGTATTTT. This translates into CASSPGGVQGTLLDTQYF.

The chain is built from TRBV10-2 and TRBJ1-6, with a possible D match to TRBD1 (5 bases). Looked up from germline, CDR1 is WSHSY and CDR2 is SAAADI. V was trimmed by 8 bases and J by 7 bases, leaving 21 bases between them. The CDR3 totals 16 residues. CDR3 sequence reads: CASQAAGMGLNSPLHF. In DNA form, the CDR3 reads TGCGCCAGCCAAGCAGCAGGGATGGGCTTAAATTCACCCCTCCACTTT.

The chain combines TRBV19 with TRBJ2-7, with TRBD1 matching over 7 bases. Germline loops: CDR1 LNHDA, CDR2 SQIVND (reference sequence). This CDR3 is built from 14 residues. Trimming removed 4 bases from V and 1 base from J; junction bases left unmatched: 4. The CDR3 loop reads CASSKGQPSYEQYF. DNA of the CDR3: TGTGCCAGTAGTAAGGGACAGCCTTCCTACGAGCAGTACTTC.

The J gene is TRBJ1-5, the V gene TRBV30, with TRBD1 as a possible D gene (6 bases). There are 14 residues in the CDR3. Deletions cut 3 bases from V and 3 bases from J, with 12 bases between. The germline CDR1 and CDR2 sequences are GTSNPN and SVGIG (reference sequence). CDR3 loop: CAWSESGDNQPQHF. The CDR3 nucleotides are TGTGCCTGGAGCGAATCAGGGGACAATCAGCCCCAGCATTTT.

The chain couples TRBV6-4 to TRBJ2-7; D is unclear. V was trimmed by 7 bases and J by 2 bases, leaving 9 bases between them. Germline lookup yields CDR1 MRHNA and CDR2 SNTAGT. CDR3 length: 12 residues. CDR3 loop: CASTPITYEQYF. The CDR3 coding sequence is TGTGCCAGCACCCCTATCACCTACGAGCAGTACTTC.

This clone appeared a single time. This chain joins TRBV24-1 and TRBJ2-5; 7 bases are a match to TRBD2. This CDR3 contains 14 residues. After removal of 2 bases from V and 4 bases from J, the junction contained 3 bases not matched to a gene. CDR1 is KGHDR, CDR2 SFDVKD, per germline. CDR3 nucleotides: TGTGCCACCAGTGATTCAGCGGGGAGAGAGACCCAGTACTTC. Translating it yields CATSDSAGRETQYF.

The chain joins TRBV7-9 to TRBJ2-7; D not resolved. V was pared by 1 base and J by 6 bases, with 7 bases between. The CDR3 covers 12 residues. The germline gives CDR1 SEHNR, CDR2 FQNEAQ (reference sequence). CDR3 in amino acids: CASSLVGFEQYF. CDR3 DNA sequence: TGTGCCAGCAGCTTAGTCGGGTTCGAGCAGTACTTC.

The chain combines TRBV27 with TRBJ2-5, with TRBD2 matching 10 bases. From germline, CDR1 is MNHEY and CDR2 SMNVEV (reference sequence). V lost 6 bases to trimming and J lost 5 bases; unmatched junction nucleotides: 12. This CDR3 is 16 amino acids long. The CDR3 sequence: CASRKGLAGVGETQYF. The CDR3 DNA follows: TGTGCCAGCAGAAAGGGGCTAGCGGGGGTGGGGGAGACCCAGTACTTC.

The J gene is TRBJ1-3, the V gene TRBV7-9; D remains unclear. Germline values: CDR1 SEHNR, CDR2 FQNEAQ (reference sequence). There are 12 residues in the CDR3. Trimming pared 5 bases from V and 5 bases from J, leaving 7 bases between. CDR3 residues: CASSPERNTIYF. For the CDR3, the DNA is TGTGCCAGCAGCCCTGAGAGAAACACCATATATTTT.

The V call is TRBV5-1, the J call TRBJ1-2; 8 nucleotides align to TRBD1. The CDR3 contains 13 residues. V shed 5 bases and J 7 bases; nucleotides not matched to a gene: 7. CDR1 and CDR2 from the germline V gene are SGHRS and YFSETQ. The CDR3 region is CASSYSQGAGYTF. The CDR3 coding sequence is TGCGCCAGCAGTTATTCTCAGGGGGCTGGCTACACCTTC. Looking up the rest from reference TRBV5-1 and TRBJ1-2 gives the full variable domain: KAGVTQTPRYLIKTRGQQVTLSCSPISGHRSVSWYQQTPGQGLQFLFEYFSETQRNKGNFPGRFSGRQFSNSRSEMNVSTLELGDSALYLCASSYSQGAGYTFGSGTRLTVV.

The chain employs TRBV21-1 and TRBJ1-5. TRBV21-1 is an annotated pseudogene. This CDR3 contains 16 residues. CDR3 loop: CASSKTPGVGDQPQHF. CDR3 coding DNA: TGTGCCAGCAGCAAAACTCCCGGGGTTGGGGATCAGCCCCAGCATTTT.

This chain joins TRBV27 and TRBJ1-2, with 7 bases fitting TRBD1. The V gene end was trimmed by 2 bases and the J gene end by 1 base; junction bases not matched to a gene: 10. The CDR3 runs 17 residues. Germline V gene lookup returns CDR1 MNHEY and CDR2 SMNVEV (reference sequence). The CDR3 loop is CASSLSPRQGLNYGYTF. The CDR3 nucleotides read TGTGCCAGCAGTTTAAGTCCCCGACAGGGCCTTAACTATGGCTACACCTTC.

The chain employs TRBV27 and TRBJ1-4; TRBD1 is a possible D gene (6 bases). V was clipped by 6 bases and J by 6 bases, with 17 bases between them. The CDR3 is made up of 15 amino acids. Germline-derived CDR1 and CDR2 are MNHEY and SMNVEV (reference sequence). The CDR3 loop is CASSRDIGLDEKLFF. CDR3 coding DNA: TGTGCCAGCAGCAGGGACATCGGGCTTGATGAAAAACTGTTTTTT.

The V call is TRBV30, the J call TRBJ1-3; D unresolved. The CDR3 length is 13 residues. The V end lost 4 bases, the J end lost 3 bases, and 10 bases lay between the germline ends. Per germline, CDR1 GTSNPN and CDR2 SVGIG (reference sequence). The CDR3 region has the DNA TGTGCCTGGACACTTGTTGGTGGAAACACCATATATTTT. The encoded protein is CAWTLVGGNTIYF.

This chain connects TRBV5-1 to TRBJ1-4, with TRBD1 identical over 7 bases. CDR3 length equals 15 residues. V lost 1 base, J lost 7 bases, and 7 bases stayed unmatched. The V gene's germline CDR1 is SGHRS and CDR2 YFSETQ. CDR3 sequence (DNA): TGCGCCAGCAGCTTGAAAGGGGGCGTCGGTGAAAAACTGTTTTTT. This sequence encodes CASSLKGGVGEKLFF. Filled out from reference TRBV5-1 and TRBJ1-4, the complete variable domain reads KAGVTQTPRYLIKTRGQQVTLSCSPISGHRSVSWYQQTPGQGLQFLFEYFSETQRNKGNFPGRFSGRQFSNSRSEMNVSTLELGDSALYLCASSLKGGVGEKLFFGSGTQLSVL.

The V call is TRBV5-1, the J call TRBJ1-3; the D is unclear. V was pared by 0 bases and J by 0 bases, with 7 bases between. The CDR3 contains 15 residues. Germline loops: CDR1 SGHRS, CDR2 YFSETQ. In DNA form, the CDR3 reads TGCGCCAGCAGCTTGGGCAGTCCCTCTGGAAACACCATATATTTT. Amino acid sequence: CASSLGSPSGNTIYF.